The 23 T cell receptor beta chains below all came from one sample that was sequenced in a study of blood T cells in healthy people across ages. A second PCR of about 6 to 11 cycles used a sample-barcoded 5' primer and a J-beta primer mix. One entry per CDR3 protein results from TCRdb running MiXCR on the 5' RACE reads. The sample yields 1.5 million to 2 million distinct CDR3 sequences, about 50% seen once. Sequenced material: blood. The receptors shown here come from a woman aged 35 to 49 in good health.

The V and J genes are TRBV6-5 and TRBJ1-2; TRBD1 agrees at 7 bases. The V gene end was trimmed by 5 bases and the J gene end by 4 bases; junction bases not matched to a gene: 7. Per germline, CDR1 MNHEY and CDR2 SVGAGI. This CDR3 is 14 amino acids long. This CDR3 reads CASSPTWDSYGYTF. In DNA form, the CDR3 reads TGTGCCAGCAGTCCAACGTGGGACAGCTATGGCTACACCTTC.

This clonotype has just a few counts. The chain links TRBV6-1 to TRBJ2-5, with TRBD2 as a possible D gene (7 bases). The germline gives CDR1 MNHNS, CDR2 SASEGT. The CDR3 covers 14 residues. The V end was cut by 6 bases, the J end by 2 bases, with 13 bases between. CDR3 in amino acids: CASRPRGAQETQYF. CDR3 nucleotides: TGTGCCAGCAGACCCCGGGGGGCACAAGAGACCCAGTACTTC.

The chain uses TRBV12-3 or TRBV12-4 and TRBJ2-3, with D unresolved. V dropped 1 base and J dropped 2 bases, with 7 bases sitting between them. The CDR3 is 14 amino acids. CDR3 residues: CASSLVRPTDTQYF. CDR3 DNA: TGTGCCAGCAGTTTAGTCCGCCCCACAGATACGCAGTATTTT.

This rearrangement joins TRBV6-5 to TRBJ2-5; D may be TRBD2 (6 bases). This CDR3 spans 14 amino acids. Germline CDR1 reads MNHEY; CDR2 reads SVGAGI. V lost 0 bases, J lost 9 bases, and 14 bases lay in between. CDR3 amino acids: CASSYSPQSGAQYF. The CDR3 DNA reads TGTGCCAGCAGTTACTCGCCCCAGTCGGGGGCCCAGTACTTC.

This clonotype was recorded many times. The chain combines TRBV11-2 with TRBJ2-1; D gene ambiguous. Trimming shortened V by 1 base and J by 5 bases, and 6 bases separated the two germline ends. The CDR3 totals 13 residues. Germline-derived CDR1 and CDR2 are SGHAT and FQNNGV. The CDR3 here is CASSLGLNNEQFF. In nucleotides, the CDR3 is TGTGCCAGCAGCTTAGGCCTTAACAATGAGCAGTTCTTC.

This sequence joins TRBV9 and TRBJ2-3; tentative D call: TRBD2 (7 bases). Germline CDR1 SGDLS, CDR2 YYNGEE. V lost 6 bases and J lost 0, with 14 bases in between. The CDR3 is 15 amino acids. Here the CDR3 reads CASNKGGASTDTQYF. CDR3 coding DNA: TGTGCCAGCAACAAAGGGGGGGCTAGCACAGATACGCAGTATTTT.

This chain connects TRBV20-1 to TRBJ2-1; D is unresolved. Trimming shortened V by 6 bases and J by 5 bases, and 14 bases separated the two germline ends. The CDR3 covers 13 residues. The germline gives CDR1 DFQATT, CDR2 SNEGSKA (reference sequence). This chain's CDR3 is CSAIGSPHNEQFF. The CDR3 DNA is TGCAGTGCCATCGGTTCTCCTCACAATGAGCAGTTCTTC.

The chain uses TRBV7-2 and TRBJ2-3; no firm D call. The germline CDR1 and CDR2 sequences are SGHTA and FQGNSA. This CDR3 comprises 16 residues. Trimming removed 1 base from V and 2 bases from J, with 13 bases in between. CDR3 in amino acids: CASSLVGDRNTDTQYF. The CDR3 DNA is TGTGCCAGCAGCTTAGTTGGGGATAGGAACACAGATACGCAGTATTTT.

There are a few counts of this clonotype. This chain links TRBV5-5 with TRBJ2-7; D ambiguous. Trimming shortened V by 0 bases and J by 3 bases, and 10 bases separated the two germline ends. The CDR3 extends over 14 amino acids. Germline lookup yields CDR1 SGHKS and CDR2 YYEKEE (reference sequence). Here the CDR3 DNA reads TGTGCCAGCAGCTTGGGCACACCGAACTACGAGCAGTACTTC. Its protein is CASSLGTPNYEQYF.

The J gene is TRBJ2-5, the V gene TRBV6-5, with TRBD2 identical over 7 bases. V lost 6 bases and J lost 4; bases outside the gene matches: 2. CDR1 is MNHEY and CDR2 is SVGAGI in the germline V gene. The CDR3 consists of 12 residues. The CDR3 here is CASRAGVETQYF. The CDR3 DNA is TGTGCCAGCAGGGCGGGAGTAGAGACCCAGTACTTC.

This clonotype was seen repeatedly, ten times or more. V is TRBV29-1 and J is TRBJ2-4; TRBD1 matches 8 bases. J was trimmed by 7 bases and V by 6 bases; bases with no gene match: 5. The CDR3 has 12 amino acids. CDR1 and CDR2 (germline): SQVTM, ANQGSEA. The CDR3 is CSVPTGENIQYF. In DNA, the CDR3 is TGCAGCGTCCCGACAGGGGAGAACATTCAGTACTTC.

The chain links TRBV20-1 to TRBJ2-3, with a possible D match to TRBD2 (7 bases). Trimming shortened V by 4 bases and J by 6 bases, and 23 bases separated the two germline ends. The CDR3 has 16 amino acids. The germline V gene has CDR1 DFQATT and CDR2 SNEGSKA (reference sequence). The DNA for the CDR3 is TGCAGTGCTAACCCCCCTTTGTGGGGGGGGCTGGATACGCAGTATTTT. Translating gives CSANPPLWGGLDTQYF.

A single count supports this clonotype. The J gene is TRBJ2-1, the V gene TRBV11-3; TRBD2 might be the D (7 bases). The CDR3 spans 14 residues. The V end was cut by 4 bases, the J end by 6 bases, with 13 bases between. CDR1 is SGHNT and CDR2 is YENEEA in the germline V gene. CDR3 nucleotide sequence: TGTGCCAGCAGCTCCGCGGGGGCACCCAATGAGCAGTTCTTC. As protein: CASSSAGAPNEQFF. Based on the CDR3 plus reference TRBV11-3 and TRBJ2-1, the full variable domain is EAGVVQSPRYKIIEKKQPVAFWCNPISGHNTLYWYLQNLGQGPELLIRYENEEAVDDSQLPKDRFSAERLKGVDSTLKIQPAELGDSAVYLCASSSAGAPNEQFFGPGTRLTVL.

The V call is TRBV4-1, the J call TRBJ1-5, with D unresolved. The CDR3 has 14 amino acids. From germline, CDR1 is MGHRA and CDR2 YSYEKL. The ends were cut back, 1 base at V and 3 bases at J, with 7 bases in the middle. CDR3 sequence (DNA): TGCGCCAGCAGCCAAGTCGAGTTCAATCAGCCCCAGCATTTT. Amino acid sequence: CASSQVEFNQPQHF.

This clonotype has a handful of counts. The chain joins TRBV5-1 to TRBJ1-2; no clear D. The germline V gene has CDR1 SGHRS and CDR2 YFSETQ. The CDR3 sequence is 14 residues long. V shed 4 bases and J shed 3 bases, with 13 bases lying between them. The CDR3 nucleotides read TGCGCCAGCAGCGCCAGCCCGGGATACTATGGCTACACCTTC. Its protein is CASSASPGYYGYTF.

This clonotype was detected a few times. The chain joins TRBV6-2 or TRBV6-3 to TRBJ2-6; D could derive from TRBD1 or TRBD2 (5 bases each). V was clipped by 8 bases and J by 0 bases, with 8 bases between them. The CDR3 consists of 14 residues. Germline V gives CDR1 MNHEY, CDR2 SVGEGT. The CDR3 coding sequence is TGTGCCAGCGGGACGGCCTCTGGGGCCAACGTCCTGACTTTC. This codes for CASGTASGANVLTF.

V and J are TRBV7-2 and TRBJ2-5; 8 nucleotides match TRBD2. This CDR3 is built from 14 residues. The V gene's germline CDR1 is SGHTA and CDR2 FQGNSA. Losses at the gene ends were 9 bases for V and 7 bases for J; bases not matched to a gene: 13. The CDR3: CASSPPGGVGTQYF. The CDR3, as DNA: TGTGCCAGTTCACCACCCGGGGGGGTCGGGACCCAGTACTTC. Looking up the rest from reference TRBV7-2 and TRBJ2-5 gives the full variable domain: GAGVSQSPSNKVTEKGKDVELRCDPISGHTALYWYRQSLGQGLEFLIYFQGNSAPDKSGLPSDRFSAERTGGSVSTLTIQRTQQEDSAVYLCASSPPGGVGTQYFGPGTRLLVL.

The chain uses TRBV3-1 and TRBJ1-1, with 10 bases aligning to TRBD1. Trimming took 0 bases from V and 4 from J; bases not matched to a gene: 8. This CDR3 has 17 amino acids. The V gene's germline CDR1 is LGHDT and CDR2 YNNKEL (reference sequence). CDR3 nucleotide sequence: TGTGCCAGCAGCCAAGATTCGGGTGGGGACAGGGGCACTGAAGCTTTCTTT. This encodes CASSQDSGGDRGTEAFF.

The V gene is TRBV7-8, the J gene TRBJ2-7; 9 bases are shared with TRBD1. Germline V gene sequence: CDR1 SGHVS, CDR2 FQNEAQ. This CDR3 is built from 14 residues. Trimming at V came to 1 base and at J to 7 bases, leaving 5 bases not matched to a gene. The CDR3 DNA follows: TGTGCCAGCAGCTTAGGGGACAGGGAGGGGGAGCAGTACTTC. It translates to CASSLGDREGEQYF.

This clonotype was detected only a few times. This chain links TRBV29-1 with TRBJ2-1, with D possibly being TRBD1 or TRBD2 (5 bases each). Trimming took off 4 bases at V and 8 bases at J, with 12 bases between the two ends. The CDR3 spans 12 residues. CDR1 is SQVTM, CDR2 ANQGSEA, per germline. CDR3 sequence: CSVASGPHEQFF. The DNA of the CDR3 is TGCAGCGTTGCGTCGGGGCCCCATGAGCAGTTCTTC.

The chain recombines TRBV20-1 with TRBJ2-3; D is unclear. The ends were cut back, 5 bases at V and 0 bases at J, with 15 bases in the middle. The CDR3 consists of 15 residues. Germline values: CDR1 DFQATT, CDR2 SNEGSKA (reference sequence). For the CDR3, the DNA is TGCAGTGCTCTCGCGCGCGCGGTGAGCACAGATACGCAGTATTTT. The encoded protein is CSALARAVSTDTQYF.

This clonotype was detected many times. The J gene is TRBJ2-7, the V gene TRBV4-3; 8 nucleotides agree with TRBD1. With 4 bases clipped from V and 1 base from J, the junction kept 6 bases outside the gene matches. Germline CDR1 and CDR2: LGHNA and YSLEER. This CDR3 is 15 amino acids long. The CDR3 DNA reads TGCGCCAGCAGCCTAGACAGGGGATCTTCCTACGAGCAGTACTTC. Protein sequence: CASSLDRGSSYEQYF.

V is TRBV7-2 and J is TRBJ2-5; 7 bases are shared with TRBD1. V gave up 5 bases and J gave up 6 bases; unmatched junction bases: 9. The CDR3 has 14 amino acids. Germline CDR1 reads SGHTA; CDR2 reads FQGNSA. The CDR3 region is CASSLTGVGKTQYF. The DNA of the CDR3 is TGTGCCAGCAGCCTTACAGGGGTGGGAAAGACCCAGTACTTC.